These 30 T cell receptor beta chains share one sample of origin, sequenced in a study of T cell changes during pregnancy in multiple sclerosis. Some clones are missing from TCRdb's copy, which holds only in-frame ones; the method was immunoSEQ multiplex PCR. The sample includes about 69,000 clones, roughly 92% seen only once; the top ten take around 2%. The specimen comprised peripheral blood, sampled in the third trimester of pregnancy. These receptor sequences come from a female donor in good health, enrolled as a control in a pregnancy study.

The CDR3 DNA is TGTGCCAGCAGTACGACAGGGTCTGAAAAACTGTTTTTT. The encoded protein is CASSTTGSEKLFF. The chain links TRBV7-2 to TRBJ1-4; 7 positions agree with TRBD1. The germline CDR1 and CDR2 sequences are SGHTA and FQGNSA. Trimming cost V 6 bases and J 7 bases; bases outside gene matches: 5. The CDR3 covers 13 residues.

The chain has TRBV11-2 and TRBJ2-5; 9 bases line up with TRBD1. V lost 5 bases and J lost 6; bases outside the gene matches: 4. The CDR3 sequence is 13 residues long. Germline V lookup: CDR1 SGHAT, CDR2 FQNNGV. Here the CDR3 DNA reads TGTGCCAGCAGCGGGGACAGGGTGCAGACCCAGTACTTC. This sequence encodes CASSGDRVQTQYF.

This clone was seen just once. The gene calls are TRBV6-6 and TRBJ2-5, with D perhaps TRBD1 (7 bases). This CDR3 comprises 14 residues. Germline V lookup: CDR1 MNHNY, CDR2 SVGAGI (reference sequence). The V gene lost 5 bases and the J gene lost 2 bases, with 12 bases spanning the gap. The CDR3 loop is CASSTPGGQETQYF. DNA for the CDR3: TGTGCCAGCAGTACTCCAGGGGGGCAAGAGACCCAGTACTTC.

The chain has TRBV5-1 and TRBJ2-1; D is unclear. CDR3 length equals 14 residues. CDR1 is SGHRS, CDR2 YFSETQ, per germline. Between the trimmed V and J ends, which lost 1 base and 3 bases, there was a span of 8 bases. The CDR3 coding sequence is TGCGCCAGCAGCTTGCGGGTAGGCTACAATGAGCAGTTCTTC. It codes for CASSLRVGYNEQFF.

V gene TRBV18 combines with J gene TRBJ2-7, with 7 positions matching TRBD1. Trimming took 0 bases from V and 0 from J; bases not matched to a gene: 2. The CDR3 totals 15 residues. Germline-derived CDR1 and CDR2 are KGHSH and LQKENI. DNA of the CDR3: TGTGCCAGCTCACCACCGGGGACAGTCTCCTACGAGCAGTACTTC. It codes for CASSPPGTVSYEQYF.

The chain recombines TRBV20-1 with TRBJ2-7; 7 bases fit TRBD1. CDR1 and CDR2 (germline): DFQATT, SNEGSKA (reference sequence). The CDR3 is made up of 11 amino acids. The CDR3 coding sequence is TGCACTATAACTAGGGGGCCCGAGCAGTACTTC. It yields the protein CTITRGPEQYF.

This clone occurred once. J is TRBJ2-1 and V is TRBV11-2; 11 nucleotides match TRBD2. This CDR3 comprises 19 residues. V gave up 3 bases and J gave up 1 base; unmatched junction bases: 11. CDR1 and CDR2 (germline): SGHAT, FQNNGV. The CDR3 protein is CASSFRPLAGGLSYNEQFF. The CDR3 nucleotides are TGTGCCAGCAGCTTTCGACCTTTAGCGGGGGGGCTTTCCTACAATGAGCAGTTCTTC.

This rearrangement joins TRBV6-1 to TRBJ2-7; 7 nucleotides align to TRBD2. The V and J ends lost 4 bases and 3 bases, in that order; junction bases with no gene match: 6. Germline assignment: CDR1 MNHNS and CDR2 SASEGT. The CDR3 totals 14 residues. CDR3 DNA: TGTGCCAGCAGTGTCGGCGGGAGTGTCTACGAGCAGTACTTC. Encoded protein: CASSVGGSVYEQYF.

The chain joins TRBV18 to TRBJ2-7; 10 nucleotides align to TRBD1. Germline CDR1 and CDR2: KGHSH and LQKENI. The J segment lost 2 bases and the V segment lost 6 bases, leaving 10 bases of the junction unmatched. The CDR3 length is 16 residues. The CDR3 loop is CASSPSGQGVAYEQYF. The CDR3 coding sequence is TGTGCCAGCTCTCCGAGTGGACAGGGGGTGGCCTACGAGCAGTACTTC.

CDR3 sequence: CANPPIVQNEQFF. The CDR3 DNA follows: TGTGCCAACCCACCCATCGTCCAGAATGAGCAGTTCTTC. The rearrangement links TRBV27 to TRBJ2-1; no clear D. Trimming removed 10 bases at V and 7 bases at J, with 17 bases between. Germline V lookup: CDR1 MNHEY, CDR2 SMNVEV (reference sequence). The CDR3 totals 13 residues.

The chain carries TRBV27 and TRBJ2-1; D is unresolved. Germline CDR1 reads MNHEY; CDR2 reads SMNVEV (reference sequence). With 2 bases removed from V and 0 bases from J, the gap between germline ends came to 8 bases. This CDR3 is 15 amino acids long. CDR3 region: CASSLNTGSYNEQFF. The CDR3 nucleotides are TGTGCCAGCAGTTTAAATACGGGCTCCTACAATGAGCAGTTCTTC.

The rearrangement links TRBV11-2 to TRBJ2-1; TRBD2 aligns across 8 bases. V shed 5 bases, J shed 5 bases, and the junction held 17 bases outside the gene matches. The germline CDR1 and CDR2 sequences are SGHAT and FQNNGV. This CDR3 spans 18 amino acids. This chain's CDR3 is CASSNWTSRMSGDNEQFF. In nucleotides, the CDR3 is TGTGCCAGCAGCAACTGGACTAGCAGAATGAGTGGGGACAATGAGCAGTTCTTC.

J is TRBJ1-1 and V is TRBV19; 12 bases are shared with TRBD1. The CDR3 has 18 amino acids. CDR1 LNHDA and CDR2 SQIVND come from the germline V gene (reference sequence). Germline trimming cut 0 bases from V and 1 base from J; bases unmatched to any gene: 6. The DNA of the CDR3 is TGTGCCAGTAGTATAGATCGGGACAGGGGGCACCGGAACACTGAAGCTTTCTTT. This encodes CASSIDRDRGHRNTEAFF.

The sample holds one count of this clone. The chain combines TRBV7-3 with TRBJ1-1; weak D call: TRBD1 (5 bases). Germline V CDR1 and CDR2: SGHTA, FQGTGA. This CDR3 contains 14 residues. V lost 5 bases to trimming and J lost 4 bases, with 14 bases between them. This chain's CDR3 is CASSPTTGGTEAFF. CDR3 sequence (DNA): TGTGCCAGCAGCCCTACCACCGGGGGCACTGAAGCTTTCTTT.

The chain couples TRBV12-5 to TRBJ2-7, with 8 bases identical to TRBD1. Losses at the gene ends were 4 bases for V and 5 bases for J; bases not matched to a gene: 4. The CDR3 is 13 residues long. CDR1 is LGHNT, CDR2 FRNRAP, per germline. The CDR3 DNA is TGTGCTAGTGGTTACAGGGGGTCGGACGAGCAGTACTTC. Encoded protein: CASGYRGSDEQYF.

This chain uses TRBV29-1 with TRBJ2-1, with 7 bases that match TRBD2. The CDR3 contains 15 residues. V shed 6 bases, J shed 6 bases, and the junction held 14 bases outside the gene matches. Per germline, CDR1 SQVTM and CDR2 ANQGSEA. CDR3 DNA sequence: TGCAGCGTCGCCAGGAGGGAGGGCCCAGGCAATGAGCAGTTCTTC. The encoded protein is CSVARREGPGNEQFF.

J is TRBJ2-7 and V is TRBV30, with 8 bases fitting TRBD2. Germline CDR1 reads GTSNPN; CDR2 reads SVGIG (reference sequence). V shed 4 bases, J shed 4 bases, and the junction held 9 bases outside the gene matches. This CDR3 contains 14 residues. The CDR3 DNA reads as TGTGCCTGGACTCCGGGACTAGGCAGTTACGAGCAGTACTTC. It yields the protein CAWTPGLGSYEQYF.

V and J are TRBV18 and TRBJ2-1; D might be TRBD2 (6 bases). In germline, CDR1 is KGHSH, CDR2 LQKENI. The CDR3 consists of 16 residues. V dropped 6 bases and J dropped 1 base, with 16 bases sitting between them. The CDR3 region has the DNA TGTGCCAGCTCCCCTGATCCCGGGAGTTCCTACAATGAGCAGTTCTTC. It codes for CASSPDPGSSYNEQFF.

A single count supports this clone. CDR3 sequence: CASSEGLASSYEQYF. For the CDR3, the DNA is TGTGCCAGCAGTGAAGGATTAGCGAGCTCCTACGAGCAGTACTTC. The chain links TRBV2 to TRBJ2-7; tentative D call: TRBD2 (5 bases). CDR1 is SNHLY and CDR2 is FYNNEI in the germline V gene. The CDR3 consists of 15 residues. The V gene lost 1 base and the J gene lost 0 bases, with 10 bases spanning the gap.

At least ten counts were recorded for this clone. The chain carries TRBV2 and TRBJ2-1; 7 bases map to TRBD2. Germline V CDR1 and CDR2: SNHLY, FYNNEI. The V and J ends lost 4 bases and 4 bases, in that order; junction bases with no gene match: 10. The CDR3 length is 16 residues. The CDR3 DNA sequence: TGTGCCAGCAGTGTGCTCTCGACTAGCCCGTACAATGAGCAGTTCTTC. Its translation: CASSVLSTSPYNEQFF.

This clone was observed a few times. The J gene is TRBJ2-3, the V gene TRBV5-4; D unclear. CDR1 and CDR2 (germline): SGHNT, YYREEE (reference sequence). CDR3 length equals 13 residues. V lost 10 bases, J lost 0 bases, and 12 bases lay in between. The CDR3 nucleotides are TGTGCCGGTCAAGTTAGTAGCACAGATACGCAGTATTTT. Translating gives CAGQVSSTDTQYF. The variable domain in full, with the rest retrieved from reference TRBV5-4 and TRBJ2-3, is ETGVTQSPTHLIKTRGQQVTLRCSSQSGHNTVSWYQQALGQGPQFIFQYYREEENGRGNFPPRFSGLQFPNYSSELNVNALELDDSALYLCAGQVSSTDTQYFGPGTRLTVL.

This rearrangement joins TRBV7-9 to TRBJ2-1, with 9 positions matching TRBD2. The V segment lost 6 bases and the J segment 14 bases; nucleotides outside the gene matches: 20. The CDR3 has 16 amino acids. Germline CDR1 reads SEHNR; CDR2 reads FQNEAQ (reference sequence). CDR3 protein: CASRSLAGSYPGGEFF. In nucleotides, the CDR3 is TGTGCCAGCAGGTCCCTAGCGGGAAGTTACCCCGGGGGGGAGTTCTTC. Full variable domain (remainder filled in from reference TRBV7-9 and TRBJ2-1): DTGVSQNPRHKITKRGQNVTFRCDPISEHNRLYWYRQTLGQGPEFLTYFQNEAQLEKSRLLSDRFSAERPKGSFSTLEIQRTEQGDSAMYLCASRSLAGSYPGGEFFGPGTRLTVL.

The rearrangement links TRBV7-3 to TRBJ2-1, with 8 bases lining up with TRBD2. The germline V gene has CDR1 SGHTA and CDR2 FQGTGA. Trimming at V came to 0 bases and at J to 9 bases, leaving 4 bases not matched to a gene. The CDR3 sequence is 14 residues long. CDR3 protein: CASSLTGLVGEQFF. CDR3 DNA: TGTGCCAGCAGCTTAACGGGACTAGTGGGTGAGCAGTTCTTC. The full variable domain, completed using reference TRBV7-3 and TRBJ2-1, is GAGVSQTPSNKVTEKGKYVELRCDPISGHTALYWYRQSLGQGPEFLIYFQGTGAADDSGLPNDRFFAVRPEGSVSTLKIQRTERGDSAVYLCASSLTGLVGEQFFGPGTRLTVL.

CDR3 DNA: TGTGCCAGCTCACCACCTGGGCCGAACACCGGGGAGCTGTTTTTT. Its translation is CASSPPGPNTGELFF. The V call is TRBV18, the J call TRBJ2-2; D is ambiguous. The CDR3 has 15 amino acids. Germline-derived CDR1 and CDR2 are KGHSH and LQKENI. V lost 0 bases and J 0 bases, leaving 5 bases between the germline ends.

The rearrangement links TRBV14 to TRBJ2-1, with D unclear. Between the trimmed V and J ends, which lost 1 base and 6 bases, there was a span of 7 bases. From germline, CDR1 is SGHDN and CDR2 FVKESK. The CDR3 loop spans 13 amino acids. In DNA, the CDR3 is TGTGCCAGCAGCCAAGGGGCATTCAATGAGCAGTTCTTC. It is translated as CASSQGAFNEQFF.

This chain connects TRBV5-1 to TRBJ2-1; 8 bases align to TRBD2. CDR1 is SGHRS, CDR2 YFSETQ, per germline. Trimming removed 3 bases from V and 8 bases from J; junction bases left unmatched: 10. This CDR3 contains 15 residues. The CDR3 nucleotides are TGCGCCAGCAGCTCAAGCGGGGGCCACGTTGATGAGCAGTTCTTC. This encodes CASSSSGGHVDEQFF.

The chain employs TRBV27 and TRBJ1-5, with D perhaps matching TRBD1 (6 bases). This CDR3 spans 15 amino acids. Germline values: CDR1 MNHEY, CDR2 SMNVEV (reference sequence). V was trimmed by 4 bases and J by 7 bases, leaving 17 bases between them. Written as DNA, the CDR3 is TGTGCCAGCAGTTCGTCACAGGGATACCGCCAGCCCCAGCATTTT. Translating gives CASSSSQGYRQPQHF.

The V call is TRBV6-5, the J call TRBJ2-7; 13 nucleotides match TRBD2. The V and J ends lost 5 bases and 7 bases, in that order; junction bases with no gene match: 8. The CDR3 runs to 15 residues. Germline CDR1 and CDR2: MNHEY and SVGAGI. Here the CDR3 DNA reads TGTGCCAGCAGTCATACTAGCGGGAGGGCCGATGAGCAGTACTTC. Translated: CASSHTSGRADEQYF.

Details on this clone: Additional DNA sequences in this sample encode the identical CDR3. The chain joins TRBV30 to TRBJ2-2, with D tentatively TRBD1 (6 bases). Trimming took off 3 bases at V and 0 bases at J, with 20 bases between the two ends. CDR3 size: 18 residues. Germline-derived CDR1 and CDR2 are GTSNPN and SVGIG (reference sequence). The DNA of the CDR3 is TGTGCCTGGAGGTACCCGTTGGGGGCGTTCGCGAACACCGGGGAGCTGTTTTTT. It yields the protein CAWRYPLGAFANTGELFF.

The chain is built from TRBV4-2 and TRBJ2-5; D is unresolved. This CDR3 comprises 14 residues. V was pared by 2 bases and J by 5 bases, with 12 bases between. The germline CDR1 and CDR2 sequences are LGHNA and YNFKEQ. CDR3 bases: TGTGCCAGCAGCCAACATGGGCCCAGCGAGACCCAGTACTTC. It encodes CASSQHGPSETQYF.